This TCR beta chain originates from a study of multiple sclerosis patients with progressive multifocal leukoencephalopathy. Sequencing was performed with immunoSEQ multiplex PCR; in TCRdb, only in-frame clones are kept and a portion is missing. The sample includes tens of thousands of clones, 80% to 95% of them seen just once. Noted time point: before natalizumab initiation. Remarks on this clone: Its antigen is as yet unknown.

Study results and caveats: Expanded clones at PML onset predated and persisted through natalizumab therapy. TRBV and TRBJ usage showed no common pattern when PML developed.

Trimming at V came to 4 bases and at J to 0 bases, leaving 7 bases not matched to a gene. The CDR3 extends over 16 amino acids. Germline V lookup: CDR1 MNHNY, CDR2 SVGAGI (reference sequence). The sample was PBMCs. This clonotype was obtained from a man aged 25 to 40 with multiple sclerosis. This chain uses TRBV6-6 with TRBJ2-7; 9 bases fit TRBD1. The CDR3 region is CASSSPRDRASYEQYF. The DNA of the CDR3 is TGTGCCAGCAGTTCCCCTCGGGACAGGGCCTCCTACGAGCAGTACTTC.